The 26 T cell receptor beta chains given below trace back to one sample, sequenced in a study of TIL therapy for anti-PD-1-resistant metastatic lung cancer. Sequencing used immunoSEQ v3. Generated by immunoSEQ multiplex PCR, the TCRdb table keeps only in-frame clones and is missing some. The data contain some 26,000 clones, approximately 63% of them singletons. Time point in this sample: pre-treatment sample, taken before nivolumab and TIL therapy. Most excised metastases sampled were pleural nodules or supraclavicular lymph nodes. The sequences come from tumor tissue, collected at baseline. These receptor sequences come from a woman aged 25 to 80 with non-small cell lung cancer.

Within the sample, this clone is medium-sized. The chain links TRBV12-5 to TRBJ2-2; D unclear. Trimming shortened V by 8 bases and J by 5 bases, and 15 bases separated the two germline ends. CDR1 is LGHNT, CDR2 FRNRAP, per germline. The CDR3 runs to 14 residues. CDR3 sequence reads: CASFLGELTGELFF. The CDR3 DNA follows: TGTGCTAGTTTTCTTGGGGAACTGACCGGGGAGCTGTTTTTT.

V is TRBV10-1 and J is TRBJ2-5; TRBD1 matches 7 bases. The ends lost 6 bases at V and 1 base at J; junction bases unmatched: 5. Germline-derived CDR1 and CDR2 are WNHNN and SYGVQD (reference sequence). The CDR3 runs 14 residues. CDR3 in amino acids: CASSDRTGQETQYF. The DNA for the CDR3 is TGCGCCAGCAGCGATCGGACAGGCCAAGAGACCCAGTACTTC.

The rearrangement uses TRBV19 and TRBJ2-5; TRBD1 matches 8 bases. CDR1 is LNHDA and CDR2 is SQIVND in the germline V gene (reference sequence). Trimming at V came to 3 bases and at J to 2 bases, leaving 2 bases not matched to a gene. This CDR3 has 14 amino acids. The CDR3 bases are TGTGCCAGTAGTATTTGGACAGGGCAAGAGACCCAGTACTTC. It translates to CASSIWTGQETQYF.

The chain employs TRBV5-4 and TRBJ2-7, with 12 positions matching TRBD2. The ends lost 3 bases at V and 6 bases at J; junction bases unmatched: 7. The CDR3 runs to 15 residues. The germline V gene encodes CDR1 SGHNT and CDR2 YYREEE (reference sequence). The CDR3 spells CASSSRTSGELEQYF. CDR3 bases: TGTGCCAGCAGCTCCCGGACTAGCGGGGAACTCGAGCAGTACTTC.

This clone is a singleton in its sample. The CDR3, as DNA: TGTGCCAGCAGCTCGGAGCTAGCGGGGTACGAGCAGTACTTC. Protein product: CASSSELAGYEQYF. The chain employs TRBV5-4 and TRBJ2-7, with 9 bases fitting TRBD2. The CDR3 is 14 amino acids. The germline V gene encodes CDR1 SGHNT and CDR2 YYREEE (reference sequence). The V gene end was trimmed by 3 bases and the J gene end by 4 bases; junction bases not matched to a gene: 5. Variable domain in full (rest from reference TRBV5-4 and TRBJ2-7): ETGVTQSPTHLIKTRGQQVTLRCSSQSGHNTVSWYQQALGQGPQFIFQYYREEENGRGNFPPRFSGLQFPNYSSELNVNALELDDSALYLCASSSELAGYEQYFGPGTRLTVT.

The V and J genes are TRBV6-1 and TRBJ2-1; D possibly corresponds to TRBD2 (7 bases). Germline assignment: CDR1 MNHNS and CDR2 SASEGT. V gave up 0 bases and J gave up 6 bases, with 12 bases separating them. CDR3 length: 15 amino acids. CDR3 region: CASSEARGTRNEQFF. DNA of the CDR3: TGTGCCAGCAGTGAAGCGCGGGGGACACGCAATGAGCAGTTCTTC.

The CDR3 DNA follows: TGTGCCAGCAGTCGAGTGGGGGGGGCCCTAAATCAGCCCCAGCATTTT. Protein product: CASSRVGGALNQPQHF. This rearrangement joins TRBV2 to TRBJ1-5; maybe TRBD1 (6 bases). Trimming took 5 bases from V and 4 from J, leaving 18 bases between them. The CDR3 is 16 residues long. Germline V lookup: CDR1 SNHLY, CDR2 FYNNEI. The full variable domain, completed using reference TRBV2 and TRBJ1-5, is EPEVTQTPSHQVTQMGQEVILRCVPISNHLYFYWYRQILGQKVEFLVSFYNNEISEKSEIFDDQFSVERPDGSNFTLKIRSTKLEDSAMYFCASSRVGGALNQPQHFGDGTRLSIL.

The J gene is TRBJ1-3, the V gene TRBV5-6; TRBD1 matches 8 bases. V shed 4 bases and J 8 bases; nucleotides not matched to a gene: 2. This CDR3 region has 12 residues. Per germline, CDR1 SGHDT and CDR2 YYEEEE. The DNA for the CDR3 is TGTGCCAGCAGCACAGGGGGTCACACCATATATTTT. Translation: CASSTGGHTIYF.

The chain uses TRBV15 and TRBJ2-7; TRBD1 agrees at 10 bases. The CDR3 has 15 amino acids. CDR1 is LNHNV, CDR2 YYDKDF, per germline (reference sequence). V gave up 1 base and J gave up 7 bases; unmatched junction bases: 7. In nucleotides, the CDR3 is TGTGCCACCAGCAGAGGGGGACAGGGGTCGGAAGAGCAGTACTTC. It yields the protein CATSRGGQGSEEQYF. Full variable domain (rest looked up from reference TRBV15 and TRBJ2-7): DAMVIQNPRYQVTQFGKPVTLSCSQTLNHNVMYWYQQKSSQAPKLLFHYYDKDFNNEADTPDNFQSRRPNTSFCFLDIRSPGLGDTAMYLCATSRGGQGSEEQYFGPGTRLTVT.

With respect to this clone: Other DNA sequences of this sample code for an identical CDR3. This rearrangement joins TRBV19 to TRBJ2-7; D unresolved. Germline V gene sequence: CDR1 LNHDA, CDR2 SQIVND (reference sequence). V lost 8 bases and J lost 3, with 8 bases in between. CDR3 length: 11 amino acids. The CDR3 spells CASSGDYEQYF. The CDR3 DNA follows: TGTGCCAGTTCTGGGGACTACGAGCAGTACTTC.

The V call is TRBV7-8, the J call TRBJ2-7; 10 bases match TRBD2. Germline CDR1 SGHVS, CDR2 FQNEAQ. With 1 base clipped from V and 3 bases from J, the junction kept 6 bases outside the gene matches. This CDR3 has 16 residues. CDR3 nucleotide sequence: TGTGCCAGCAGCTTAGTCGTAGCGGGAGGCCACTACGAGCAGTACTTC. Translating it yields CASSLVVAGGHYEQYF. The full variable domain, rest sourced from reference TRBV7-8 and TRBJ2-7, is GAGVSQSPRYKVAKRGQDVALRCDPISGHVSLFWYQQALGQGPEFLTYFQNEAQLDKSGLPSDRFFAERPEGSVSTLKIQRTQQEDSAVYLCASSLVVAGGHYEQYFGPGTRLTVT.

This rearrangement joins TRBV5-1 to TRBJ2-7; D gene uncertain. Germline V gene lookup returns CDR1 SGHRS and CDR2 YFSETQ. The CDR3 runs 11 residues. V was clipped by 4 bases and J by 5 bases, with 7 bases between them. Here the CDR3 reads CASSGSNEQYF. The CDR3 DNA sequence: TGCGCCAGCAGCGGTAGCAACGAGCAGTACTTC.

The chain uses TRBV7-2 and TRBJ1-3; D unclear. CDR3 length equals 13 residues. The germline V gene encodes CDR1 SGHTA and CDR2 FQGNSA. V was clipped by 4 bases and J by 3 bases, with 7 bases between them. CDR3 amino acids: CASSSGGGNTIYF. In DNA, the CDR3 is TGTGCCAGCAGCTCGGGAGGTGGAAACACCATATATTTT.

This clone has just a few counts. V and J are TRBV2 and TRBJ2-3; 9 bases agree with TRBD2. This CDR3 spans 15 amino acids. The ends lost 7 bases at V and 3 bases at J; junction bases unmatched: 8. Germline-derived CDR1 and CDR2 are SNHLY and FYNNEI. The CDR3 reads CASMESGLATDTQYF. In DNA, the CDR3 is TGTGCCAGCATGGAGTCGGGACTAGCAACAGATACGCAGTATTTT.

The sample holds one count of this clone. The chain couples TRBV29-1 to TRBJ2-3; maybe TRBD2 (5 bases). Trimming took off 4 bases at V and 0 bases at J, with 14 bases between the two ends. The germline gives CDR1 SQVTM, CDR2 ANQGSEA. The CDR3 has 15 residues. CDR3 in amino acids: CSVATGITSTDTQYF. The CDR3 DNA follows: TGCAGCGTTGCAACCGGGATAACTAGCACAGATACGCAGTATTTT.

This sequence joins TRBV4-2 and TRBJ1-1, with D unresolved. The ends were cut back, 0 bases at V and 2 bases at J, with 13 bases in the middle. The CDR3 length is 16 residues. In germline, CDR1 is LGHNA, CDR2 YNFKEQ. CDR3 sequence reads: CASSQDGPPSNTEAFF. DNA of the CDR3: TGTGCCAGCAGCCAAGATGGACCCCCAAGCAACACTGAAGCTTTCTTT.

This chain's CDR3 is CSVASTTNEKLFF. CDR3 nucleotides: TGCAGCGTTGCTTCTACAACTAATGAAAAACTGTTTTTT. This chain joins TRBV29-1 and TRBJ1-4; D is undetermined. V lost 4 bases and J 0 bases, leaving 6 bases between the germline ends. The CDR3 sequence is 13 residues long. Per germline, CDR1 SQVTM and CDR2 ANQGSEA.

This clone occurred once. J is TRBJ2-3 and V is TRBV5-6; 7 positions agree with TRBD2. The CDR3 is 17 residues long. The V segment lost 3 bases and the J segment 4 bases; nucleotides outside the gene matches: 14. Germline loops: CDR1 SGHDT, CDR2 YYEEEE. CDR3 DNA sequence: TGTGCCAGCAGCTGGGGATTGAGCGGGGAGGAGTCAGATACGCAGTATTTT. Its protein is CASSWGLSGEESDTQYF.

The CDR3 DNA sequence: TGTGCCTGGAAGGTGTCGGGGGCAGGGAATGAGCAGTTCTTC. This translates into CAWKVSGAGNEQFF. The chain employs TRBV30 and TRBJ2-1, with D possibly being TRBD1 or TRBD2 (6 bases each). The CDR3 has 14 amino acids. Germline V CDR1 and CDR2: GTSNPN, SVGIG (reference sequence). V gave up 4 bases and J gave up 7 bases, with 17 bases separating them.

V gene TRBV28 combines with J gene TRBJ2-7, with TRBD1 matching over 7 bases. Per germline, CDR1 MDHEN and CDR2 SYDVKM. Trimming at V came to 6 bases and at J to 6 bases, leaving 5 bases not matched to a gene. The CDR3 spans 12 residues. CDR3 in DNA: TGTGCCAGCAGGACAGGGTGGGGCGAGCAGTACTTC. This sequence encodes CASRTGWGEQYF. The full variable domain, with the rest looked up from reference TRBV28 and TRBJ2-7, is DVKVTQSSRYLVKRTGEKVFLECVQDMDHENMFWYRQDPGLGLRLIYFSYDVKMKEKGDIPEGYSVSREKKERFSLILESASTNQTSMYLCASRTGWGEQYFGPGTRLTVT.

This clone was seen only a few times. The chain links TRBV30 to TRBJ1-2; a weak D match, TRBD1 (6 bases). The V end was cut by 2 bases, the J end by 8 bases, with 15 bases between. The CDR3 spans 13 residues. Per the germline V gene, CDR1 is GTSNPN and CDR2 is SVGIG (reference sequence). The CDR3 region has the DNA TGTGCCTGGAGTCCAAACCAGGGGAGAGGCTACACCTTC. It yields the protein CAWSPNQGRGYTF.

This clone came up a few times. The chain uses TRBV6-6 and TRBJ1-2, with TRBD1 identical over 8 bases. CDR3 length: 14 amino acids. The trim removed 4 bases at V and 3 bases at J, leaving 4 bases unmatched. Germline V gene sequence: CDR1 MNHNY, CDR2 SVGAGI (reference sequence). CDR3 bases: TGTGCCAGCAGTTCCAGGACAGGGTACTATGGCTACACCTTC. Protein sequence: CASSSRTGYYGYTF.

This clone has only a few counts. The chain is built from TRBV12-5 and TRBJ2-7, with 14 bases that match TRBD2. CDR1 and CDR2 from the germline V gene are LGHNT and FRNRAP. There are 15 residues in the CDR3. J was trimmed by 0 bases and V by 9 bases; bases with no gene match: 4. This CDR3 is CASSGTSGSSYEQYF. The CDR3 nucleotides read TGTGCTAGCTCCGGGACTAGCGGGAGCTCCTACGAGCAGTACTTC.

The chain uses TRBV6-6 and TRBJ1-2; D may be TRBD1 (5 bases). This CDR3 is built from 15 residues. Trimming removed 5 bases from V and 4 bases from J, with 17 bases in between. Germline loops: CDR1 MNHNY, CDR2 SVGAGI (reference sequence). The CDR3 reads CASSKQVGSSYGYTF. The CDR3 DNA follows: TGTGCCAGCAGTAAACAGGTTGGTTCGAGCTATGGCTACACCTTC.

This clone occurred a few times. The chain employs TRBV5-5 and TRBJ2-1; D is possibly TRBD2 (6 bases). The CDR3 covers 13 residues. Germline V gene sequence: CDR1 SGHKS, CDR2 YYEKEE (reference sequence). V was trimmed by 2 bases and J by 5 bases, leaving 8 bases between them. The CDR3 sequence: CASSFAGNNEQFF. For the CDR3, the DNA is TGTGCCAGCAGCTTTGCGGGGAACAATGAGCAGTTCTTC.

This clone occurred a few times. This CDR3 is CASSPNPQETQYF. The DNA for the CDR3 is TGTGCCAGCTCACCAAATCCACAAGAGACCCAGTACTTC. The chain couples TRBV18 to TRBJ2-5; D is ambiguous. The CDR3 is made up of 13 amino acids. Trimming stripped 2 bases from V and 2 bases from J, with 6 bases between. CDR1 and CDR2 from the germline V gene are KGHSH and LQKENI.